This passage covers 28 T cell receptor beta chains from one sample sequenced in a study of regulatory T cells in long-lasting Graves disease. With iRepertoire HTBI primers and Arm-PCR of CDR3 regions, TCR beta libraries were built. MiXCR, run by TCRdb on the multiplex PCR reads, gives a single entry per CDR3 protein. The sample lists some 340,000 distinct CDR3 sequences; roughly 24% were seen once. Time point given: persistent/refractory GD, antithyroid drugs over 5 years with positive TRAb. Researchers made the TCR library from RNA that was extracted from PBMCs. This material consisted of peripheral blood mononuclear cells (PBMCs), taken when the disease was refractory, from a patient treated with antithyroid drugs. These receptor sequences come from a woman aged 40 to 50 with Graves disease.

V and J are TRBV7-2 and TRBJ1-5; 8 bases map to TRBD1. Trimming took 5 bases from V and 6 from J; bases not matched to a gene: 15. Germline loops: CDR1 SGHTA, CDR2 FQGNSA. This CDR3 is 17 amino acids long. CDR3 sequence (DNA): TGTGCCAGCAGCGCAGCCGGGACAGGTCTCGCAGGTCAGCCCCAGCATTTT. This translates into CASSAAGTGLAGQPQHF. The entire variable domain, with the rest obtained from reference TRBV7-2 and TRBJ1-5, is as follows: GAGVSQSPSNKVTEKGKDVELRCDPISGHTALYWYRQSLGQGLEFLIYFQGNSAPDKSGLPSDRFSAERTGGSVSTLTIQRTQQEDSAVYLCASSAAGTGLAGQPQHFGDGTRLSIL.

This clonotype has just a few counts. This CDR3 reads CASSFQREGTDTQYF. CDR3 in DNA: TGTGCCAGCAGTTTCCAGCGGGAGGGCACAGATACGCAGTATTTT. The J gene is TRBJ2-3, the V gene TRBV28, with TRBD2 matching 9 bases. From germline, CDR1 is MDHEN and CDR2 SYDVKM. CDR3 length: 15 amino acids. V was clipped by 3 bases and J by 1 base; unmatched bases: 2.

The sample holds many counts of this clonotype. The J gene is TRBJ2-7, the V gene TRBV2; D perhaps matches TRBD1 (7 bases). Germline values: CDR1 SNHLY, CDR2 FYNNEI. This CDR3 is 15 amino acids long. With 7 bases removed from V and 7 bases from J, the gap between germline ends came to 23 bases. The CDR3 sequence: CASTGGGTGVEEQYF. DNA for the CDR3: TGTGCCAGCACCGGAGGGGGAACAGGGGTGGAAGAGCAGTACTTC.

Ten or more counts support this clonotype. CDR3 bases: TGTGCCAGCAGTTTCCCCAGGGGGCCGGGCAATCAGCCCCAGCATTTT. Translation gives CASSFPRGPGNQPQHF. V gene TRBV28 combines with J gene TRBJ1-5; 8 bases fit TRBD1. Trimming at V came to 3 bases and at J to 2 bases, leaving 6 bases not matched to a gene. The CDR3 is 16 amino acids. Germline lookup yields CDR1 MDHEN and CDR2 SYDVKM.

This clonotype was counted a few times. The rearrangement links TRBV28 to TRBJ1-6; 11 bases line up with TRBD1. The V gene end was trimmed by 4 bases and the J gene end by 9 bases; junction bases not matched to a gene: 14. This CDR3 has 18 amino acids. Germline V gives CDR1 MDHEN, CDR2 SYDVKM. CDR3 sequence (DNA): TGTGCCAGCAGTTCCTCCGTCGGGACAGGGGGAAGAAGTTCACCCCTCCACTTT. Its translation: CASSSSVGTGGRSSPLHF. Filled out from reference TRBV28 and TRBJ1-6, the complete variable domain reads DVKVTQSSRYLVKRTGEKVFLECVQDMDHENMFWYRQDPGLGLRLIYFSYDVKMKEKGDIPEGYSVSREKKERFSLILESASTNQTSMYLCASSSSVGTGGRSSPLHFGNGTRLTVT.

This clonotype was counted at least ten times. The chain uses TRBV28 and TRBJ1-5; 9 positions match TRBD1. In germline, CDR1 is MDHEN, CDR2 SYDVKM. The CDR3 is made up of 16 amino acids. The V and J ends lost 5 bases and 6 bases, in that order; junction bases with no gene match: 11. This CDR3 reads CASSPGQGWVSQPQHF. The CDR3 nucleotides are TGTGCCAGCAGTCCGGGACAGGGATGGGTCAGTCAGCCCCAGCATTTT.

This clonotype was found a few times. The gene calls are TRBV6-1 and TRBJ2-4, with a tentative D call TRBD1 (5 bases). Trimming pared 6 bases from V and 1 base from J, leaving 16 bases between. CDR1 is MNHNS, CDR2 SASEGT, per germline. The CDR3 sequence is 16 residues long. CDR3 region: CASSPSGNSAKNIQYF. The CDR3 DNA sequence: TGTGCCAGCAGCCCGTCAGGGAATTCGGCCAAAAACATTCAGTACTTC.

This chain connects TRBV6-5 to TRBJ1-1, with D possibly being TRBD1 (5 bases). The CDR3 contains 18 residues. The germline V gene has CDR1 MNHEY and CDR2 SVGAGI. Trimming left V 0 bases short and J 6 bases short, with 23 bases between. CDR3 region: CASSYSSFKFGREAEAFF. CDR3 sequence (DNA): TGTGCCAGCAGTTACTCGAGTTTTAAGTTTGGCAGGGAGGCTGAAGCTTTCTTT.

About this clonotype itself: A much larger clone lies a single base off, so this may be a read error. The chain uses TRBV25-1 and TRBJ2-5; a possible D gene is TRBD1 (5 bases). The germline CDR1 and CDR2 sequences are MGHDK and SYGVNS. Trimming pared 10 bases from V and 1 base from J, leaving 10 bases between. The CDR3 has 12 residues. DNA for the CDR3: TGTGCCACCCAGGGCCCCCAAGAGACCCAGTACTTC. It encodes CATQGPQETQYF.

This chain links TRBV30 with TRBJ2-1; unclear D gene. From germline, CDR1 is GTSNPN and CDR2 SVGIG (reference sequence). The V gene lost 1 base and the J gene lost 0 bases, with 4 bases spanning the gap. CDR3 length: 13 residues. The CDR3 here is CAWSDSSYNEQFF. CDR3 sequence (DNA): TGTGCCTGGAGTGATAGCTCCTACAATGAGCAGTTCTTC.

This clonotype was seen many times. The chain combines TRBV6-1 with TRBJ2-5; tentative D call: TRBD2 (6 bases). Germline assignment: CDR1 MNHNS and CDR2 SASEGT. There are 14 residues in the CDR3. V dropped 6 bases and J dropped 4 bases, with 15 bases sitting between them. CDR3 in DNA: TGTGCCAGCAGAGCGGGTGATGTCCCAGAGACCCAGTACTTC. Protein: CASRAGDVPETQYF.

The chain couples TRBV6-2 or TRBV6-3 to TRBJ1-5; D may be TRBD1 (5 bases). The germline gives CDR1 MNHEY, CDR2 SVGEGT. Trimming took 4 bases from V and 7 from J, leaving 11 bases between them. The CDR3 consists of 13 residues. The CDR3 DNA reads as TGTGCCAGCAGTTGGGGGTTGAGACAGCCCCAGCATTTT. The encoded protein is CASSWGLRQPQHF.

The chain is built from TRBV18 and TRBJ2-2; no reliable D call. Germline V lookup: CDR1 KGHSH, CDR2 LQKENI. This CDR3 is 13 amino acids long. Trimming took 0 bases from V and 3 from J, leaving 2 bases between them. CDR3 DNA sequence: TGTGCCAGCTCACCACCGCACACCGGGGAGCTGTTTTTT. It specifies CASSPPHTGELFF.

In its sample, this clonotype was seen many times. This rearrangement joins TRBV27 to TRBJ2-7, with D unclear. The CDR3 covers 13 residues. In germline, CDR1 is MNHEY, CDR2 SMNVEV (reference sequence). Trimming removed 6 bases at V and 4 bases at J, with 13 bases between. CDR3 protein: CASRLGMRYEQYF. The CDR3 DNA is TGTGCCAGCAGGTTAGGCATGAGGTACGAGCAGTACTTC.

Ten or more counts support this clonotype. The chain is built from TRBV10-3 and TRBJ2-2; TRBD1 is a possible D gene (6 bases). The CDR3 is 16 amino acids. Germline-derived CDR1 and CDR2 are ENHRY and SYGVKD. V was trimmed by 4 bases and J by 4 bases, leaving 16 bases between them. The DNA of the CDR3 is TGTGCCATCAGTGCGGAACGCACAGGGCGCACCGGGGAGCTGTTTTTT. It codes for CAISAERTGRTGELFF.

A few counts support this clonotype. The chain's CDR3 is CSAPTWDRVTGNQPQHF. As DNA, the CDR3 is TGCAGTGCTCCCACATGGGACAGGGTCACTGGCAATCAGCCCCAGCATTTT. The chain uses TRBV20-1 and TRBJ1-5, with 9 positions matching TRBD1. V dropped 5 bases and J dropped 2; count of bases not matched to a gene: 13. The CDR3 is 17 residues long. CDR1 DFQATT and CDR2 SNEGSKA come from the germline V gene (reference sequence).

V is TRBV2 and J is TRBJ2-7, with D tentatively TRBD1 (6 bases). The V gene's germline CDR1 is SNHLY and CDR2 FYNNEI. Trimming stripped 7 bases from V and 4 bases from J, with 8 bases between. The CDR3 runs to 11 residues. Written as DNA, the CDR3 is TGTGCCAGCACAGGACAGTACGAGCAGTACTTC. It is translated as CASTGQYEQYF.

Comment on this clonotype: The CDR3 does not end in the conserved phenylalanine or tryptophan, so this is likely a read error. The chain uses TRBV12-3 or TRBV12-4 and TRBJ2-7; D gene unclear. Trimming left V 1 base short and J 0 bases short, with 7 bases between. This CDR3 has 14 residues. Here the CDR3 reads CASSLERRSYEQYL. The DNA for the CDR3 is TGTGCCAGCAGTTTAGAGCGTCGCTCCTACGAGCAGTACCTC.

This clonotype was detected many times. V and J are TRBV28 and TRBJ2-4; possible D gene TRBD2, 5 bases. Germline V lookup: CDR1 MDHEN, CDR2 SYDVKM. The length of the CDR3 is 14 residues. Trimming shortened V by 6 bases and J by 6 bases, and 15 bases separated the two germline ends. In DNA form, the CDR3 reads TGTGCCAGCAGCCGAACGGGGTTGGGAAACATTCAGTACTTC. Protein sequence: CASSRTGLGNIQYF. Full variable domain (rest looked up from reference TRBV28 and TRBJ2-4): DVKVTQSSRYLVKRTGEKVFLECVQDMDHENMFWYRQDPGLGLRLIYFSYDVKMKEKGDIPEGYSVSREKKERFSLILESASTNQTSMYLCASSRTGLGNIQYFGAGTRLSVL.

In this sample, this clonotype turned up many times. This chain uses TRBV7-2 with TRBJ1-1, with D perhaps TRBD1 (6 bases). Trimming took 5 bases from V and 8 from J, leaving 15 bases between them. This CDR3 is built from 13 residues. CDR1 and CDR2 (germline): SGHTA, FQGNSA. CDR3 sequence: CASSPVWTVEAFF. As DNA, the CDR3 is TGTGCCAGCAGCCCCGTTTGGACAGTCGAAGCTTTCTTT.

This clonotype was recorded at least ten times. The gene calls are TRBV11-2 and TRBJ2-7, with 14 bases identical to TRBD2. J was trimmed by 5 bases and V by 6 bases; bases with no gene match: 9. The V gene's germline CDR1 is SGHAT and CDR2 FQNNGV. The CDR3 loop spans 16 amino acids. The CDR3 spells CASRVPGLAGVNEQYF. The CDR3 DNA reads TGTGCCAGCAGGGTCCCGGGACTAGCGGGAGTAAACGAGCAGTACTTC.

This clonotype was observed many times. This chain uses TRBV20-1 with TRBJ1-1; D is undetermined. The CDR3 length is 12 residues. Germline values: CDR1 DFQATT, CDR2 SNEGSKA (reference sequence). Trimming took 3 bases from V and 2 from J, leaving 7 bases between them. The CDR3 region has the DNA TGCAGTGCTAGTGCGGTAAACACTGAAGCTTTCTTT. This encodes CSASAVNTEAFF.

Regarding this clonotype: This may arise from a read error, as a much more abundant clone is one base away. This CDR3 is missing its conserved last phenylalanine or tryptophan, likely due to a read error. The V call is TRBV2, the J call TRBJ2-2, with TRBD2 matching 9 bases. Trimming took 5 bases from V and 4 from J; bases not matched to a gene: 8. The CDR3 totals 16 residues. Per the germline V gene, CDR1 is SNHLY and CDR2 is FYNNEI. CDR3 region: CASSIVAGVRTGELFL. The CDR3 DNA sequence: TGTGCCAGCAGTATAGTAGCGGGAGTTCGCACCGGGGAGCTGTTTCTT.

J is TRBJ2-1 and V is TRBV28, with D tentatively TRBD1 (5 bases). V lost 6 bases to trimming and J lost 8 bases, with 20 bases between them. The CDR3 runs 15 residues. Germline V gives CDR1 MDHEN, CDR2 SYDVKM. CDR3 in DNA: TGTGCCAGCAGCCAAGACCTACAGGTTATCGATGAGCAGTTCTTC. Translated, it gives CASSQDLQVIDEQFF. Variable domain in full (rest from reference TRBV28 and TRBJ2-1): DVKVTQSSRYLVKRTGEKVFLECVQDMDHENMFWYRQDPGLGLRLIYFSYDVKMKEKGDIPEGYSVSREKKERFSLILESASTNQTSMYLCASSQDLQVIDEQFFGPGTRLTVL.

The table lists this clonotype with many counts. The chain links TRBV28 to TRBJ1-1; a weak D match, TRBD1 (6 bases). This CDR3 comprises 14 residues. Germline V gene lookup returns CDR1 MDHEN and CDR2 SYDVKM. The V end lost 5 bases, the J end lost 5 bases, and 15 bases lay between the germline ends. Here the CDR3 reads CASSGQSLMTEAFF. The CDR3 bases are TGTGCCAGCAGTGGACAGTCCCTTATGACTGAAGCTTTCTTT.

This clonotype was found a few times. The chain links TRBV19 to TRBJ2-1, with no clear D. V was shortened by 5 bases and J by 6 bases, with 17 bases between the two germline ends. This CDR3 comprises 15 residues. CDR1 and CDR2 (germline): LNHDA, SQIVND (reference sequence). The CDR3 here is CASSRTRSDANEQFF. CDR3 nucleotide sequence: TGTGCCAGTAGTCGTACTCGGAGCGACGCCAATGAGCAGTTCTTC.

The rearrangement joins TRBV14 to TRBJ1-6; possible D gene TRBD1, 5 bases. Germline V lookup: CDR1 SGHDN, CDR2 FVKESK. The CDR3 length is 15 residues. Trimming pared 3 bases from V and 7 bases from J, leaving 13 bases between. DNA for the CDR3: TGTGCCAGCAGCCAGGAGGGGCGCTGGAATTCACCCCTCCACTTT. Translating it yields CASSQEGRWNSPLHF.

This clonotype was picked up many times. The chain uses TRBV28 and TRBJ1-1; D might be TRBD1 (5 bases). This CDR3 comprises 13 residues. Germline CDR1 is MDHEN and CDR2 is SYDVKM. The ends were cut back, 7 bases at V and 0 bases at J, with 9 bases in the middle. The CDR3 loop reads CASTGRLNTEAFF. The CDR3 DNA follows: TGTGCCAGCACGGGACGGCTGAACACTGAAGCTTTCTTT. The full variable domain, with the rest looked up from reference TRBV28 and TRBJ1-1, is DVKVTQSSRYLVKRTGEKVFLECVQDMDHENMFWYRQDPGLGLRLIYFSYDVKMKEKGDIPEGYSVSREKKERFSLILESASTNQTSMYLCASTGRLNTEAFFGQGTRLTVV.